Listed below are T cell receptor beta chains from one sample, sequenced in a study of blood T cell repertoires in COVID-19. The assay was immunoSEQ multiplex PCR, and TCRdb's table has in-frame clones only and misses some. Among about 200,000 clones listed, roughly 90% were seen once. Specimen: peripheral blood. The receptor source for this set is a man aged 45-60 years with COVID-19, enrolled during active disease. Both conserved end residues are part of each CDR3. D genes are given only for firm matches. Rows may omit the clone size; those that give it use once, few, many or a size class.

CDR3 protein: CASSPPSGGYNEQFF
CDR3 DNA: TGTGCCAGCAGCCCCCCCAGCGGGGGGTACAATGAGCAGTTCTTC
clone size: once
V gene: TRBV5-4
D gene: TRBD2
J gene: TRBJ2-1

CDR3 protein: CASRPGTSGYEQYF
CDR3 DNA: TGTGCCAGCAGGCCCGGGACTAGCGGGTACGAGCAGTACTTC
clone size: -
V gene: TRBV5-4
D gene: TRBD2
J gene: TRBJ2-7

CDR3 protein: CASSLILEADTQYF
CDR3 DNA: TGTGCCAGCAGCTTGATTTTAGAGGCAGATACGCAGTATTTT
clone size: -
V gene: TRBV5-4
D gene: -
J gene: TRBJ2-3

CDR3 protein: CASSLAQGFSGANVLTF
CDR3 DNA: TGTGCCAGCAGCTTAGCGCAGGGGTTCTCTGGGGCCAACGTCCTGACTTTC
clone size: -
V gene: TRBV7-9
D gene: -
J gene: TRBJ2-6

CDR3 protein: CASSPTPDRSQETQYF
CDR3 DNA: TGTGCCAGCAGCCCTACACCGGACAGGAGTCAAGAGACCCAGTACTTC
clone size: -
V gene: TRBV11-2
D gene: TRBD1
J gene: TRBJ2-5

CDR3 protein: CASSPGPGGSYEQYF
CDR3 DNA: TGTGCCAGTTCTCCAGGTCCTGGTGGCTCCTACGAGCAGTACTTC
clone size: -
V gene: TRBV19
D gene: -
J gene: TRBJ2-7

CDR3 protein: CASSSWTAGMNTEAFF
CDR3 DNA: TGTGCCAGCAGCTCCTGGACAGCCGGGATGAACACTGAAGCTTTCTTT
clone size: -
V gene: TRBV13
D gene: -
J gene: TRBJ1-1

CDR3 protein: CASSPSGDRNEKLFF
CDR3 DNA: TGCGCCAGCAGCCCCTCGGGGGACAGGAATGAAAAACTGTTTTTT
clone size: -
V gene: TRBV4-3
D gene: TRBD1
J gene: TRBJ1-4

CDR3 protein: CASSLKSDEGTEAFF
CDR3 DNA: TGTGCCAGCAGCTTAAAATCTGACGAGGGCACTGAAGCTTTCTTT
clone size: -
V gene: TRBV7-9
D gene: -
J gene: TRBJ1-1

CDR3 protein: CAISDPTGTLQETQYF
CDR3 DNA: TGTGCCATCAGTGACCCGACAGGGACCCTCCAAGAGACCCAGTACTTC
clone size: few
V gene: TRBV10-3
D gene: TRBD1
J gene: TRBJ2-5

CDR3 protein: CASSSSRDGYTF
CDR3 DNA: TGTGCCAGCAGTTCGTCCAGGGATGGCTACACCTTC
clone size: -
V gene: TRBV6-2/TRBV6-3
D gene: -
J gene: TRBJ1-2

CDR3 protein: CASSDRTSGGGEQYF
CDR3 DNA: TGTGCCAGCAGCGACCGGACTAGCGGGGGCGGCGAGCAGTACTTC
clone size: -
V gene: TRBV5-6
D gene: TRBD2
J gene: TRBJ2-7

CDR3 protein: CAISDSTGTYEQYF
CDR3 DNA: TGTGCCATCAGTGACTCAACAGGGACCTACGAGCAGTACTTC
clone size: -
V gene: TRBV10-3
D gene: -
J gene: TRBJ2-7

CDR3 protein: CASRGLAGSGTYNEQFF
CDR3 DNA: TGTGCCAGTAGGGGACTAGCGGGATCGGGAACCTACAATGAGCAGTTCTTC
clone size: -
V gene: TRBV19
D gene: TRBD2
J gene: TRBJ2-1

CDR3 protein: CASSLGGNLNTEAFF
CDR3 DNA: TGTGCCAGCAGTTTGGGGGGAAATTTGAACACTGAAGCTTTCTTT
clone size: -
V gene: TRBV28
D gene: -
J gene: TRBJ1-1

CDR3 protein: CASSLVSGGVAGELFF
CDR3 DNA: TGCGCCAGCAGCTTGGTGTCAGGGGGCGTCGCCGGGGAGCTGTTTTTT
clone size: -
V gene: TRBV5-1
D gene: TRBD1
J gene: TRBJ2-2

CDR3 protein: CASSSQFENYMGNQPQHF
CDR3 DNA: TGTGCCAGCAGCTCCCAATTCGAAAATTACATGGGCAATCAGCCCCAGCATTTT
clone size: -
V gene: TRBV7-8
D gene: -
J gene: TRBJ1-5

CDR3 protein: CASSLTSGEYNEQFF
CDR3 DNA: TGCGCCAGCAGCCTGACTAGCGGGGAATACAATGAGCAGTTCTTC
clone size: -
V gene: TRBV10-2
D gene: TRBD2
J gene: TRBJ2-1

CDR3 protein: CATSRDPQGALGEQYF
CDR3 DNA: TGTGCCACCAGCAGAGATCCCCAGGGGGCGTTGGGGGAGCAGTACTTC
clone size: -
V gene: TRBV15
D gene: TRBD1
J gene: TRBJ2-7

CDR3 protein: CASSSGTGGADTQYF
CDR3 DNA: TGTGCCAGCTCGAGCGGGACAGGGGGCGCAGATACGCAGTATTTT
clone size: -
V gene: TRBV18
D gene: TRBD1
J gene: TRBJ2-3

CDR3 protein: CASIQDGTDTQYF
CDR3 DNA: TGTGCCAGCATCCAGGATGGCACAGATACGCAGTATTTT
clone size: -
V gene: TRBV6-6
D gene: -
J gene: TRBJ2-3

CDR3 protein: CWAPGTDYNSPLHF
CDR3 DNA: TGTTGGGCGCCCGGGACAGATTATAATTCACCCCTCCACTTT
clone size: -
V gene: TRBV30
D gene: TRBD1
J gene: TRBJ1-6

CDR3 protein: CASSPSEPRGEKLFF
CDR3 DNA: TGTGCCAGCAGTCCCTCGGAACCCAGGGGGGAAAAACTGTTTTTT
clone size: -
V gene: TRBV28
D gene: TRBD1
J gene: TRBJ1-4

CDR3 protein: CASSYSRTGEGHIQYF
CDR3 DNA: TGTGCCAGCAGTTACTCGAGGACAGGGGAAGGGCACATTCAGTACTTC
clone size: -
V gene: TRBV6-6
D gene: TRBD1
J gene: TRBJ2-4

CDR3 protein: CASSIRLEGPGELFF
CDR3 DNA: TGTGCCAGTAGTATCCGACTAGAAGGGCCCGGGGAGCTGTTTTTT
clone size: -
V gene: TRBV19
D gene: -
J gene: TRBJ2-2

CDR3 protein: CASSRTGGGELFF
CDR3 DNA: TGTGCCAGCAGCAGGACAGGGGGCGGGGAGCTGTTTTTT
clone size: -
V gene: TRBV9
D gene: TRBD1
J gene: TRBJ2-2